Listed below are T cell receptor beta chains from one sample, sequenced in a study of Graves' ophthalmopathy and Graves' hyperthyroidism. TCRdb re-called the multiplex PCR reads with MiXCR, one entry per CDR3 protein. This table has about 740,000 distinct CDR3 sequences, 40% appearing once. The sample was peripheral blood. The receptor set was obtained from an adult man with Graves' ophthalmopathy. CDR3s include the opening cysteine and the closing phenylalanine or tryptophan. Each record gives: D gene, J gene, V gene, CDR3 length, clone size, CDR3 protein. A D gene is named only where the DNA matches it firmly. The size entry is marked missing in some rows and otherwise reads once, few, many or a size class.

>NA|TRBJ2-7|TRBV7-9|16|few
CASSLVSTFLSYEQYF
>TRBD1|TRBJ2-7|TRBV20-1|13|many
CSAWRQGVYEQYF
>NA|TRBJ2-3|TRBV10-3|12|NA
CAISGDTDTQYF
>NA|TRBJ1-5|TRBV11-2|14|many
CASSSVGGNQPQHF
>NA|TRBJ1-1|TRBV7-3|14|many
CASSLTAGFTEAFF
>TRBD1|TRBJ1-2|TRBV20-1|14|NA
CSAPGQGNNYGYTF
>TRBD1|TRBJ1-3|TRBV10-3|15|many
CAISEGTGAGNTIYF
>TRBD1|TRBJ2-5|TRBV7-2|15|NA
CASSLEGARLETQYF
>TRBD1|TRBJ1-5|TRBV24-1|17|NA
CASSEAGDREFNQPQHF
>TRBD1|TRBJ1-2|TRBV29-1|13|NA
CSVGGQGAWGYTF
>TRBD1|TRBJ1-5|TRBV2|14|many
CASRKDRLNQPQHF
>TRBD1|TRBJ1-6|TRBV2|14|NA
CASSEAGGLLSLHF
>TRBD1|TRBJ2-7|TRBV7-9|17|many
CASSLATGTGGAWEQYF
>TRBD2|TRBJ2-7|TRBV4-3|16|NA
CASSQQLSGRAYEQYF
>NA|TRBJ1-2|TRBV9|15|many
CASSTSRGGDIGYTF
>NA|TRBJ1-3|TRBV19|16|NA
CASSPSITASGNTIYF
>NA|TRBJ2-2|TRBV7-2|15|few
CASTQFSGAAGELFF
>NA|TRBJ2-7|TRBV14|11|few
CASRHGPEQYF
>NA|TRBJ2-5|TRBV6-5|13|many
CASSYLGGQAQYF
>NA|TRBJ2-5|TRBV10-2|13|NA
CASREGRQETQYF
>NA|TRBJ1-5|TRBV13|16|NA
CARSYTDSPSNQPQHF
>NA|TRBJ1-1|TRBV29-1|14|NA
CSGSRPHGNTEAFF
>TRBD2|TRBJ2-7|TRBV20-1|15|few
CSAAATSGNAYEQYF
>NA|TRBJ2-2|TRBV15|14|many
CATSRGGGTGELFF
>TRBD2|TRBJ2-7|TRBV25-1|15|NA
CASSQDLAGELEQYF
>NA|TRBJ1-3|TRBV10-3|12|few
CAIRGTGNTIYF
>NA|TRBJ2-2|TRBV11-2|14|few
CASSPSMRGGELFF
>TRBD1|TRBJ2-3|TRBV2|16|NA
CASSEASGQGSDTQYF
>TRBD2|TRBJ2-5|TRBV7-9|15|few
CASSWGGLAEETQYF
>NA|TRBJ1-1|TRBV7-9|14|few
CASSFDSRGTEAFF
>TRBD1|TRBJ1-2|TRBV6-4|16|NA
CASSARDPTGGGGYTF
>NA|TRBJ1-2|TRBV29-1|15|many
CSVWDVPGTPYGYTF
>TRBD1|TRBJ2-5|TRBV7-9|15|few
CASSLAGTGYETQYF
>NA|TRBJ1-2|TRBV7-8|16|NA
CASSPLYGGDLYGYTF
>NA|TRBJ2-5|TRBV15|14|many
CAANRGSHQETQYF
>NA|TRBJ2-5|TRBV6-1|12|NA
CASSERADPQYF
>TRBD1|TRBJ1-2|TRBV15|15|NA
CATSRGTGLPYGYTF
>NA|TRBJ1-5|TRBV19|14|few
CASSIPRSNQPQHF
>TRBD1|TRBJ2-7|TRBV29-1|13|many
CSVAGGQGYEQYF
>NA|TRBJ2-6|TRBV10-3|13|many
CAISGSEANVLTF
>NA|TRBJ2-5|TRBV20-1|12|NA
CSAIDESGTQYF
>TRBD1|TRBJ2-2|TRBV12-3/TRBV12-4|15|NA
CASSLGQAHTGELFF
>NA|TRBJ2-2|TRBV5-4|16|NA
CASSPRRGPLSGELFF
>NA|TRBJ2-5|TRBV15|17|few
CATSRDRAGAYQETQYF
>NA|TRBJ1-3|TRBV7-9|16|NA
CASSQVDGVSGNTIYF
>TRBD1|TRBJ1-5|TRBV20-1|15|NA
CSARTDRGESQPQHF
>NA|TRBJ2-7|TRBV7-9|16|few
CASSQGGTMSSYEQYF
>NA|TRBJ2-6|TRBV2|16|NA
CASSVGRETGANVLTF
>NA|TRBJ1-1|TRBV2|13|few
CASSTGLVTEAFF
>TRBD2|TRBJ2-5|TRBV20-1|15|many
CSATGLAGAQETQYF
>NA|TRBJ2-5|TRBV19|15|NA
CAWSGEDSQGETQYF
>TRBD1|TRBJ2-2|TRBV6-4|16|NA
CASSSPGQRNTGELFF
>NA|TRBJ2-5|TRBV20-1|11|once
CSAPWGGTQYF
>TRBD1|TRBJ1-6|TRBV2|15|many
CASSLDRAVGSPLHF
>NA|TRBJ1-6|TRBV19|15|few
CASSSGLGVNSPLHF
>NA|TRBJ2-2|TRBV7-9|15|NA
CASTKKGQNTGELFF
>NA|TRBJ2-6|TRBV29-1|15|many
CSVEDSDSGANVLTF